The 22 T cell receptor beta chains below come from one sample, sequenced in a study of CD8 T cells in ankylosing spondylitis. TCRdb fed the 5' RACE reads into MiXCR, producing one record per CDR3 protein. Of fewer than 350,000 distinct CDR3 sequences listed, 9.5% to 13% are singletons. The sequenced sample consisted of blood, either unsorted or a sorted T cell fraction (not recorded which). The receptors here all came from a female donor with ankylosing spondylitis or in good health (not recorded which).

This clonotype was counted ten times or more. The gene calls are TRBV5-1 and TRBJ1-1, with 7 positions matching TRBD1. The germline gives CDR1 SGHRS, CDR2 YFSETQ. Trimming at V came to 4 bases and at J to 4 bases, leaving 4 bases not matched to a gene. This CDR3 has 13 residues. DNA for the CDR3: TGCGCCAGCAGCGTACAGGGGCCCACTGAAGCTTTCTTT. Protein sequence: CASSVQGPTEAFF.

A few counts support this clonotype. The J gene is TRBJ1-2, the V gene TRBV27, with TRBD1 matching over 10 bases. CDR3 size: 13 residues. The V and J ends lost 6 bases and 5 bases, in that order; junction bases with no gene match: 3. CDR1 is MNHEY and CDR2 is SMNVEV in the germline V gene (reference sequence). The CDR3 protein is CASRLGQGYGYTF. CDR3 nucleotide sequence: TGTGCCAGCAGGTTGGGACAGGGGTATGGCTACACCTTC.

Of note for this clonotype: The junction departs from the called germline gene at one end, perhaps through a read error. The rearrangement uses TRBV5-6 and TRBJ1-2, with TRBD1 matching 10 bases. This CDR3 has 17 residues. The V gene's germline CDR1 is SGHDT and CDR2 YYEEEE. The CDR3 DNA sequence: TGTCCCAGCAGCGGCAAAACCGGGACAGGGGATGGGAGCGGCTACACCTTC. It translates to CPSSGKTGTGDGSGYTF.

This clonotype was counted ten times or more. The rearrangement links TRBV6-2 or TRBV6-3 to TRBJ2-1; D is uncertain. This CDR3 is 12 amino acids long. The germline V gene has CDR1 MNHEY and CDR2 SVGEGT. Trimming removed 2 bases at V and 9 bases at J, with 8 bases between. The CDR3 DNA sequence: TGTGCCAGCAGTTACGGCCGCGGTGAGCAGTTCTTC. As protein: CASSYGRGEQFF.

This clonotype appeared a few times. The CDR3 coding sequence is TGTGCCAGCTCACCGCTCGGTGGGGGGCGCAGCACAGATACGCAGTATTTT. It yields the protein CASSPLGGGRSTDTQYF. This chain joins TRBV18 and TRBJ2-3; possibly TRBD1 or TRBD2 for D (6 bases each). The germline CDR1 and CDR2 sequences are KGHSH and LQKENI. Trimming took 3 bases from V and 0 from J, leaving 16 bases between them. CDR3 size: 17 residues.

This clonotype was seen ten or more times. This sequence joins TRBV29-1 and TRBJ1-1; D not certain. This CDR3 comprises 13 residues. From germline, CDR1 is SQVTM and CDR2 ANQGSEA. With 4 bases removed from V and 1 base from J, the gap between germline ends came to 10 bases. The CDR3 nucleotides read TGCAGCGTTGTCAGCAGGTCGAACACTGAAGCTTTCTTT. Its translation: CSVVSRSNTEAFF.

V gene TRBV5-1 combines with J gene TRBJ1-2; D remains unclear. Deletions cut 6 bases from V and 8 bases from J, with 17 bases between. Germline V gene lookup returns CDR1 SGHRS and CDR2 YFSETQ. CDR3 size: 13 residues. DNA for the CDR3: TGCGCCAGCAACAAAGGCGGAGAGAGAGGCTACACCTTC. Protein product: CASNKGGERGYTF.

In this sample, this clonotype turned up many times. The CDR3 bases are TGTGCCAGCAGCCCCCTGACAGGACGAAATTATGGCTACACCTTC. As protein: CASSPLTGRNYGYTF. The gene calls are TRBV5-6 and TRBJ1-2, with D perhaps TRBD1 (6 bases). The V end lost 4 bases, the J end lost 5 bases, and 18 bases lay between the germline ends. The CDR3 is made up of 15 amino acids. Germline V gene data show CDR1 as SGHDT and CDR2 as YYEEEE.

In its sample, this clonotype was seen many times. This chain uses TRBV20-1 with TRBJ1-2; 7 bases are a match to TRBD1. Germline trimming cut 3 bases from V and 6 bases from J; bases unmatched to any gene: 10. The CDR3 spans 14 residues. Germline CDR1 and CDR2: DFQATT and SNEGSKA (reference sequence). This chain's CDR3 is CSASFKNRGHGYTF. CDR3 bases: TGCAGTGCTAGCTTCAAAAACAGGGGCCATGGCTACACCTTC.

The rearrangement uses TRBV20-1 and TRBJ2-1; 8 bases match TRBD2. Germline CDR1 is DFQATT and CDR2 is SNEGSKA (reference sequence). The CDR3 consists of 17 residues. The CDR3 region has the DNA TGCTGTGTCCGTAGGGCGGGGGGAATGGGTTCAAGCGATGAGCAGTTCTTC. It specifies CCVRRAGGMGSSDEQFF.

This chain joins TRBV7-8 and TRBJ2-5; D gene ambiguous. CDR1 is SGHVS, CDR2 FQNEAQ, per germline. Trimming removed 2 bases from V and 2 bases from J, with 6 bases in between. The CDR3 extends over 13 amino acids. CDR3 sequence reads: CASSLMRQETQYF. The CDR3, as DNA: TGTGCCAGCAGCTTAATGCGACAAGAGACCCAGTACTTC.

This chain links TRBV30 with TRBJ1-1; no firm D call. Per germline, CDR1 GTSNPN and CDR2 SVGIG (reference sequence). V lost 0 bases and J 5 bases, leaving 10 bases between the germline ends. CDR3 length: 13 residues. CDR3 in amino acids: CAWSVDWGTEAFF. The CDR3, as DNA: TGTGCCTGGAGTGTAGACTGGGGAACTGAAGCTTTCTTT.

This clonotype has a count of ten or more. The genes are TRBV3-1 and TRBJ2-7; D is undetermined. V was clipped by 1 base and J by 2 bases, with 9 bases between them. Germline values: CDR1 LGHDT, CDR2 YNNKEL (reference sequence). This CDR3 region has 14 residues. The CDR3 protein is CASSQGTRTYEQYF. CDR3 DNA sequence: TGTGCCAGCAGCCAAGGTACCAGGACCTACGAGCAGTACTTC.

This clonotype was seen repeatedly, ten times or more. The chain combines TRBV20-1 with TRBJ2-1, with D tentatively TRBD1 or TRBD2 (6 bases each). This CDR3 contains 13 residues. Germline V gene data show CDR1 as DFQATT and CDR2 as SNEGSKA (reference sequence). Trimming shortened V by 2 bases and J by 8 bases, and 13 bases separated the two germline ends. As DNA, the CDR3 is TGCAGTGCTAGAACCGCCCGGGGGCATGAGCAGTTCTTC. It translates to CSARTARGHEQFF.

This clonotype was recorded many times. V is TRBV28 and J is TRBJ1-2; a weak D match, TRBD1 (5 bases). The germline V and J ends were trimmed by 4 bases and 4 bases, with 25 bases remaining between them. This CDR3 is built from 18 residues. Germline V gene lookup returns CDR1 MDHEN and CDR2 SYDVKM. The CDR3 region has the DNA TGTGCCAGCAGTTACCCACGCTCCGGGACCCCGGGGCCCTATGGCTACACCTTC. Translated: CASSYPRSGTPGPYGYTF.

The chain has TRBV6-5 and TRBJ1-2; TRBD1 might be the D (5 bases). Germline values: CDR1 MNHEY, CDR2 SVGAGI. V lost 0 bases to trimming and J lost 3 bases, with 11 bases between them. The CDR3 is 15 amino acids. The CDR3 nucleotides are TGTGCCAGCAGTTACTCGCAGGGAGCATACTATGGCTACACCTTC. This gives the protein CASSYSQGAYYGYTF.

Regarding this clonotype: This clone may be a read error of a much larger clone one base away. The rearrangement links TRBV28 to TRBJ2-7, with a possible D match to TRBD2 (6 bases). Germline CDR1 reads MDHEN; CDR2 reads SYDVKM. CDR3 length: 13 amino acids. The germline V and J ends were trimmed by 7 bases and 5 bases, with 15 bases remaining between them. CDR3 residues: CASTSGEFHEQYF. DNA of the CDR3: TGTGCCAGCACCTCGGGGGAATTCCACGAGCAGTACTTC.

Comment on this clonotype: The junction differs from germline at one of its ends, possibly a read error. Here the CDR3 DNA reads TGTACCAGCAGTACCCTAATGAGTATCACCTCTGGGGCCAACGTCCTGACTTTC. Residues: CTSSTLMSITSGANVLTF. The V call is TRBV6-4, the J call TRBJ2-6; no definite D call. CDR3 length: 18 amino acids. Germline V gene data show CDR1 as MRHNA and CDR2 as SNTAGT.

This clonotype has at least ten counts. This chain links TRBV15 with TRBJ1-1; tentative D call: TRBD1 (5 bases). The CDR3 covers 18 residues. CDR1 LNHNV and CDR2 YYDKDF come from the germline V gene (reference sequence). The V gene lost 7 bases and the J gene lost 3 bases, with 27 bases spanning the gap. DNA for the CDR3: TGTGCCACCACACGCCTCGACAGATCCCGTATCGCGGACACTGAAGCTTTCTTT. Protein product: CATTRLDRSRIADTEAFF.

In this sample, this clonotype turned up many times. The chain links TRBV7-9 to TRBJ1-5, with TRBD1 matching over 7 bases. The junction had 4 bases not matched to a gene; V was cut back by 11 bases and J by 0 bases. The CDR3 is 13 amino acids. Germline CDR1 and CDR2: SEHNR and FQNEAQ (reference sequence). The CDR3 nucleotides read TGTGCCGGGGGACAGCTTAGCAATCAGCCCCAGCATTTT. Translating gives CAGGQLSNQPQHF.

This clonotype was seen repeatedly, ten times or more. The rearrangement uses TRBV5-1 and TRBJ2-5, with no clear D. V was cut by 2 bases and J by 4 bases, with 9 bases left in between. Germline CDR1 reads SGHRS; CDR2 reads YFSETQ. The CDR3 consists of 13 residues. The CDR3 reads CASSFGRGETQYF. CDR3 DNA: TGCGCCAGCAGCTTTGGCAGAGGAGAGACCCAGTACTTC.

J is TRBJ2-5 and V is TRBV2; the match to TRBD2 covers 10 bases. Germline values: CDR1 SNHLY, CDR2 FYNNEI. This CDR3 has 13 residues. V trimming: 6 bases; J trimming: 5 bases; junction bases outside the gene matches: 3. The CDR3 loop reads CASRSGGGETQYF. CDR3 in DNA: TGTGCCAGCAGGAGCGGGGGGGGTGAGACCCAGTACTTC.